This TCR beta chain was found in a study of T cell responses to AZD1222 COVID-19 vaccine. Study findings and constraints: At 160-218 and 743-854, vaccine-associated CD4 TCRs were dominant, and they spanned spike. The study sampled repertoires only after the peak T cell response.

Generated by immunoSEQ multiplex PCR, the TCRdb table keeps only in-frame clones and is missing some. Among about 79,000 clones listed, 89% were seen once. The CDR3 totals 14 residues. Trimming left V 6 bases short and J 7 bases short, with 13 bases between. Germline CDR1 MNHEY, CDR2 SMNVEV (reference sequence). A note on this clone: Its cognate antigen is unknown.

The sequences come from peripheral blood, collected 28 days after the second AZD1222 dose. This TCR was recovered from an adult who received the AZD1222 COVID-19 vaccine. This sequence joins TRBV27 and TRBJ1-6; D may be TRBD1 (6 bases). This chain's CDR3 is CASSYSGVNSPLHF. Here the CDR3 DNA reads TGTGCCAGCAGCTATTCAGGGGTGAATTCACCCCTCCACTTT.